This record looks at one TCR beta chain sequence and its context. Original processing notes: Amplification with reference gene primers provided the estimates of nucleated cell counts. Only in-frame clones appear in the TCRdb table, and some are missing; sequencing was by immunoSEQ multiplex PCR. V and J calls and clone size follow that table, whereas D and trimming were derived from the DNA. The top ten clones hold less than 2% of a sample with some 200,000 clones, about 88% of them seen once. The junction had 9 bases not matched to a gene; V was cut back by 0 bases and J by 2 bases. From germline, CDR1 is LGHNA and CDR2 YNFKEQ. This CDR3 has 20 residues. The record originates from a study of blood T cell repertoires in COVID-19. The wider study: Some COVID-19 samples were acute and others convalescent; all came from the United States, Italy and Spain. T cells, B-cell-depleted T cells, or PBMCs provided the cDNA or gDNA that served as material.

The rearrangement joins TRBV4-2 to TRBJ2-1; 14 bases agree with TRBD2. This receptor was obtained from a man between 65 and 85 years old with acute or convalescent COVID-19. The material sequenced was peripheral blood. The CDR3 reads CASSQELSGLAGEAYNEQFF. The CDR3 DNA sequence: TGTGCCAGCAGCCAAGAGCTGTCGGGACTAGCGGGAGAGGCCTACAATGAGCAGTTCTTC.